This T cell receptor beta chain derives from a study of T cells in Graves' hyperthyroidism and ophthalmopathy. The definition of stable Graves' hyperthyroidism was no ophthalmopathy progression within 18 months. The investigators amplified TCR beta CDR3 regions from RNA transcripts. The HTBI primer set drove a first-round RT-PCR of the TCR CDR3. One entry per CDR3 protein, called by TCRdb with MiXCR from the multiplex PCR reads. Counted here are approximately 400,000 distinct CDR3 sequences, more than 12% occurring once; the ten biggest clones make up 32%. Trimming took 4 bases from V and 1 from J, leaving 14 bases between them. Germline V gene lookup returns CDR1 SEHNR and CDR2 FQNEAQ (reference sequence). This CDR3 contains 16 residues. The table lists this clonotype with a few counts.

This TCR was recovered from a woman aged 25 to 39 with Graves' hyperthyroidism. Sequenced material: blood. The rearrangement uses TRBV7-9 and TRBJ1-3; D is undetermined. Here the CDR3 DNA reads TGTGCCAGCAGCTCCGGTCCCGGAGGGTCTGGAAACACCATATATTTT. Amino acids: CASSSGPGGSGNTIYF.